The 8 T cell receptor beta chains given below trace back to one sample, sequenced in a study of T cell responses to AZD1222 COVID-19 vaccine. Using immunoSEQ multiplex PCR, the repertoire was profiled, and TCRdb retains in-frame clones only, with some absent. The profile covers over 150,000 clones, with roughly nine tenths appearing a single time and more than 5.5% taken by the ten largest. This material consisted of peripheral blood, taken on day 0 of MenACWY control vaccination. Source of these receptors: an adult in good health.

The rearrangement uses TRBV6-1 and TRBJ2-5, with TRBD2 as a possible D gene (5 bases). Germline lookup yields CDR1 MNHNS and CDR2 SASEGT. V was trimmed by 2 bases and J by 7 bases, leaving 11 bases between them. The CDR3 sequence is 13 residues long. The CDR3 DNA reads TGTGCCAGCAGTGAACTTAACGGAGGGACCCAGTACTTC. This translates into CASSELNGGTQYF.

The chain combines TRBV2 with TRBJ2-1, with 8 bases fitting TRBD1. The germline gives CDR1 SNHLY, CDR2 FYNNEI. The CDR3 is 16 residues long. J gave up 6 bases and V 7 bases, and 14 bases lay outside the gene matches. The CDR3 sequence is CASTGTGLKSLNEQFF. The CDR3 DNA reads TGTGCCAGCACCGGGACAGGTCTAAAGAGTCTCAATGAGCAGTTCTTC.

This rearrangement joins TRBV10-2 to TRBJ1-1; D gene uncertain. The CDR3 loop spans 12 amino acids. The V end lost 4 bases, the J end lost 10 bases, and 13 bases lay between the germline ends. Germline loops: CDR1 WSHSY, CDR2 SAAADI. Here the CDR3 reads CASSGRVEGAFF. In nucleotides, the CDR3 is TGCGCCAGCAGTGGACGGGTCGAGGGAGCTTTCTTT.

The chain employs TRBV6-5 and TRBJ2-5, with D unresolved. Looked up from germline, CDR1 is MNHEY and CDR2 is SVGAGI. The CDR3 is 16 residues long. The V gene lost 4 bases and the J gene lost 2 bases, with 17 bases spanning the gap. This CDR3 reads CASSSNRHLQQETQYF. In DNA form, the CDR3 reads TGTGCCAGCAGTTCCAATAGACACTTACAACAAGAGACCCAGTACTTC.

The J gene is TRBJ1-1, the V gene TRBV13, with a tentative D call TRBD1 (5 bases). The V end was cut by 3 bases, the J end by 0 bases, with 14 bases between. The germline V gene has CDR1 PRHDT and CDR2 FYEKMQ (reference sequence). The CDR3 consists of 16 residues. The CDR3, as DNA: TGTGCCAGCAGCTTTTCTCCAGACAGCATGAACACTGAAGCTTTCTTT. As protein: CASSFSPDSMNTEAFF.

The chain recombines TRBV4-1 with TRBJ2-7, with D possibly TRBD1 on 6 matching bases. This CDR3 is built from 15 residues. Germline-derived CDR1 and CDR2 are MGHRA and YSYEKL. The ends were cut back, 4 bases at V and 0 bases at J, with 13 bases in the middle. The CDR3 nucleotides read TGCGCCAGCAGCCTAGGACAGACGACCTCCTACGAGCAGTACTTC. It translates to CASSLGQTTSYEQYF.

This chain joins TRBV18 and TRBJ2-1; D remains ambiguous. The V and J ends lost 3 bases and 4 bases respectively, with 13 bases between them. The germline CDR1 and CDR2 sequences are KGHSH and LQKENI. CDR3 length equals 15 residues. This CDR3 reads CASSPSSVSYNEQFF. The CDR3 DNA is TGTGCCAGCTCACCTTCTTCGGTCAGTTACAATGAGCAGTTCTTC. Variable domain in full (rest from reference TRBV18 and TRBJ2-1): NAGVMQNPRHLVRRRGQEARLRCSPMKGHSHVYWYRQLPEEGLKFMVYLQKENIIDESGMPKERFSAEFPKEGPSILRIQQVVRGDSAAYFCASSPSSVSYNEQFFGPGTRLTVL.

Only one count was recorded for this clone. The rearrangement joins TRBV19 to TRBJ2-2, with 7 bases identical to TRBD1. The CDR3 extends over 13 amino acids. CDR1 and CDR2 (germline): LNHDA, SQIVND (reference sequence). With V trimmed by 7 bases and J by 5 bases, 4 bases remained unmatched. The CDR3 DNA sequence: TGTGCCAGTACCGGGACAGTGACCGGGGAGCTGTTTTTT. This translates into CASTGTVTGELFF.